This is a list of T cell receptor beta chains from one sample in a study of CXCR3-negative and CXCR3-positive naive CD8 T cells. Reprocessing the 5' RACE reads, TCRdb reports a single entry for every CDR3 protein and omits DNA. Its listing shows about 92,000 distinct CDR3 sequences. Sequenced sample: naive CXCR3+ CD8+ T cells from blood. The receptors were sampled from a human donor in good health. Some clones in this sample may be carry-over from other donors' samples. CDR3s include the opening cysteine and the closing phenylalanine or tryptophan.

>TRBV6-5|TRBJ1-2
CASTETGYGYTF
>TRBV15|TRBJ2-1
CATSIQREGPLNEQFF
>TRBV13|TRBJ2-5
CASSLGRETQYF
>TRBV9|TRBJ2-7
CASSVRQGSSYEQYF
>TRBV5-1|TRBJ1-1
CASSWVDRGTEAFF
>TRBV7-2|TRBJ1-2
CASSLLTGSYGYTF
>TRBV29-1|TRBJ2-3
CSVEGLAEPGTSTDTQYF
>TRBV5-1|TRBJ2-7
CASNDLSSNEQYF
>TRBV2|TRBJ2-3
CASSTGTSDNTDTQYF
>TRBV6-6|TRBJ2-7
CASSYGDSYEQYF
>TRBV21-1|TRBJ2-1
CASSKAAPGQREGVPYNEQFF
>TRBV4-3|TRBJ2-7
CASSQGAETYEQYF
>TRBV4-1|TRBJ2-5
CASSLDNGETQYF
>TRBV24-1|TRBJ2-1
CATSDASLYNEQFF
>TRBV7-2|TRBJ2-3
CASSLGLAADTQYF
>TRBV7-9|TRBJ1-1
CASRGGALTEAFF
>TRBV16|TRBJ1-5
CASRRGLSQPQHF
>TRBV12-3/TRBV12-4|TRBJ2-2
CAIQTGGPGELFF